This T cell receptor beta chain was captured by sequencing in a study of T-cell reconstitution after alpha-beta-depleted transplantation in children. General study points: The origin of alpha-beta T cells about two months after transplant was reportedly several hundred expanded graft clones.

This clonotype came up many times. Its antigen is undetermined. This CDR3 comprises 13 residues. V lost 3 bases and J 14 bases, leaving 17 bases between the germline ends. Germline V gene data show CDR1 as MGHRA and CDR2 as YSYEKL. A TCRbeta library incorporating unique molecular identifiers was prepared. TCRdb reanalysed the PCR reads using MiXCR and keeps one entry per CDR3 protein. The repertoire includes approximately 32,000 distinct CDR3 sequences, 5.5% to 8% of them detected once, and around 25% sits in the top ten. Here the sequenced sample was peripheral blood, taken 60 days after TCRalphabeta/CD19-depleted stem cell transplant. This sequence originates from a child under two years old who had a stem cell transplant for acute myeloid leukemia, so the T cells may come from the graft donor. V gene TRBV4-1 combines with J gene TRBJ2-1; possibly TRBD1 for D (7 bases). The DNA for the CDR3 is TGCGCCAGCAGCCACTATCAGGGGGGAATTGAGTTCTTC. Its protein product is CASSHYQGGIEFF.